Shown below are 21 T cell receptor beta chains from a single sample sequenced in a study of T and B cells in COVID-19 patients. BIOMED2 TRB-A/B primer pools were used in multiplex TRB PCR. TCRdb re-called the multiplex PCR reads with MiXCR, one entry per CDR3 protein. Among roughly 4,100 distinct CDR3 sequences listed, about a quarter were seen once. Each TRB amplification used roughly 220-550 ng of genomic DNA from blood. The sequencing sample was made of blood. All receptors derive from a human donor with active COVID-19.

The sample holds a few counts of this clonotype. The CDR3 DNA reads as TGTGCCAGCAGTTTTCTCGACATTATGAACACTGAAGCTTTCTTT. It codes for CASSFLDIMNTEAFF. The chain joins TRBV12-3 or TRBV12-4 to TRBJ1-1; no firm D call. Trimming shortened V by 3 bases and J by 0 bases, and 11 bases separated the two germline ends. The CDR3 is made up of 15 amino acids.

This clonotype ranks as medium-sized. The chain links TRBV6-6 to TRBJ1-6; TRBD1 agrees at 8 bases. Germline CDR1 is MNHNY and CDR2 is SVGAGI (reference sequence). The CDR3 extends over 14 amino acids. V lost 2 bases, J lost 7 bases, and 1 base stayed unmatched. CDR3 in DNA: TGTGCCAGCAGTTACAACAGGGGGAATTCACCCCTCCACTTT. Residues: CASSYNRGNSPLHF.

The chain employs TRBV20-1 and TRBJ2-7; either TRBD1 or TRBD2 may fit D (5 bases each). Germline lookup yields CDR1 DFQATT and CDR2 SNEGSKA (reference sequence). The CDR3 is 16 residues long. Trimming stripped 3 bases from V and 2 bases from J, with 20 bases between. The CDR3 nucleotides read TGCAGTGCTAGCGACCTTCCCGGGACCTCCGCCTACGAGCAGTACTTC. Its translation is CSASDLPGTSAYEQYF.

This clonotype came up a few times. The V call is TRBV5-1, the J call TRBJ2-3, with a possible D match to TRBD1 (6 bases). The CDR3 spans 15 residues. Germline V gene lookup returns CDR1 SGHRS and CDR2 YFSETQ. V lost 4 bases to trimming and J lost 0 bases, with 12 bases between them. Written as DNA, the CDR3 is TGCGCCAGCAGCCCCGGAGGACAGAGCACAGATACGCAGTATTTT. This encodes CASSPGGQSTDTQYF.

The chain links TRBV12-3 or TRBV12-4 to TRBJ2-7; 8 positions match TRBD2. This CDR3 has 15 residues. Unmatched junction bases numbered 10, after V lost 6 bases and J lost 3 bases. CDR3 region: CASSPGGWGFYEQYF. The CDR3 DNA reads as TGTGCCAGCAGCCCGGGAGGGTGGGGCTTCTACGAGCAGTACTTC.

This clonotype turned up a few times. This chain links TRBV24-1 with TRBJ2-3, with 7 positions matching TRBD2. The V and J ends lost 3 bases and 1 base, in that order; junction bases with no gene match: 6. CDR1 and CDR2 from the germline V gene are KGHDR and SFDVKD. This CDR3 spans 16 amino acids. CDR3 DNA sequence: TGTGCCACCAGTGATCCCCTAGCGGATCGCACAGATACGCAGTATTTT. Protein product: CATSDPLADRTDTQYF.

J is TRBJ1-1 and V is TRBV10-3; no definite D call. V lost 7 bases, J lost 1 base, and 7 bases lay in between. This CDR3 comprises 12 residues. The germline CDR1 and CDR2 sequences are ENHRY and SYGVKD. The CDR3 loop reads CAINTGNTEAFF. The CDR3 bases are TGTGCCATCAACACGGGGAACACTGAAGCTTTCTTT.

This clonotype is classed as large (0.1 to 1%). V is TRBV29-1 and J is TRBJ2-2; maybe TRBD2 (7 bases). The CDR3 runs 15 residues. The germline CDR1 and CDR2 sequences are SQVTM and ANQGSEA. Trimming left V 4 bases short and J 2 bases short, with 14 bases between. Here the CDR3 DNA reads TGCAGCGTTGCTAAGTCGGGGGGCAACACCGGGGAGCTGTTTTTT. Amino acid sequence: CSVAKSGGNTGELFF.

By sample fraction, this clonotype is medium-sized. The chain has TRBV15 and TRBJ2-7; 7 nucleotides agree with TRBD1. The ends lost 5 bases at V and 1 base at J; junction bases unmatched: 2. Germline V gene data show CDR1 as LNHNV and CDR2 as YYDKDF (reference sequence). The CDR3 extends over 13 amino acids. The CDR3 DNA follows: TGTGCCACCAGCCGGGACAGATCCTACGAGCAGTACTTC. Its protein product is CATSRDRSYEQYF.

In this sample, this clonotype is medium-sized. The genes are TRBV6-5 and TRBJ2-2, with D possibly being TRBD1 or TRBD2 (5 bases each). The CDR3 loop spans 14 amino acids. The V end lost 7 bases, the J end lost 2 bases, and 11 bases lay between the germline ends. The germline V gene encodes CDR1 MNHEY and CDR2 SVGAGI. CDR3: CASTRGTNTGELFF. The CDR3 nucleotides read TGTGCCAGCACGAGGGGTACCAACACCGGGGAGCTGTTTTTT.

The rearrangement uses TRBV14 and TRBJ1-6; D is perhaps TRBD1 (5 bases). The germline V gene has CDR1 SGHDN and CDR2 FVKESK. The CDR3 has 17 amino acids. The ends were cut back, 3 bases at V and 7 bases at J, with 19 bases in the middle. The CDR3 is CASSQFQGWGSNSPLHF. For the CDR3, the DNA is TGTGCCAGCAGCCAGTTTCAAGGGTGGGGGTCAAATTCACCCCTCCACTTT.

By proportion, this clonotype is medium-sized. V usage is TRBV30 and J usage is TRBJ1-4; D is ambiguous. CDR3 length: 14 amino acids. Trimming left V 0 bases short and J 6 bases short, with 11 bases between. Germline-derived CDR1 and CDR2 are GTSNPN and SVGIG (reference sequence). CDR3 region: CAWSVGPGYEKLFF. In nucleotides, the CDR3 is TGTGCCTGGAGTGTTGGGCCGGGCTATGAAAAACTGTTTTTT.

The chain recombines TRBV20-1 with TRBJ2-4; TRBD1 aligns across 10 bases. Germline lookup yields CDR1 DFQATT and CDR2 SNEGSKA (reference sequence). J gave up 8 bases and V 6 bases, and 7 bases lay outside the gene matches. The CDR3 is made up of 13 amino acids. The chain's CDR3 is CSASTGGLDIQYF. In DNA form, the CDR3 reads TGCAGTGCCTCGACAGGGGGCTTGGACATTCAGTACTTC.

This clonotype was observed a handful of times. This rearrangement joins TRBV6-1 to TRBJ1-2; D is uncertain. The V end was cut by 2 bases, the J end by 6 bases, with 10 bases between. The germline V gene has CDR1 MNHNS and CDR2 SASEGT. The length of the CDR3 is 13 residues. CDR3 region: CASSEIGRDGYTF. In DNA form, the CDR3 reads TGTGCCAGCAGTGAAATTGGGCGGGATGGCTACACCTTC.

The chain uses TRBV18 and TRBJ2-1, with TRBD2 matching over 12 bases. The germline CDR1 and CDR2 sequences are KGHSH and LQKENI. The trim removed 3 bases at V and 5 bases at J, leaving 5 bases unmatched. There are 16 residues in the CDR3. CDR3: CASSPASGRVNNEQFF. The CDR3 DNA follows: TGTGCCAGCTCACCCGCTAGCGGGAGGGTCAACAATGAGCAGTTCTTC.

In its sample, this clonotype is medium-sized. The chain couples TRBV12-3 or TRBV12-4 to TRBJ2-2; D might be TRBD1 (6 bases). Trimming shortened V by 6 bases and J by 7 bases, and 12 bases separated the two germline ends. The CDR3 is 13 residues long. CDR3 residues: CASRLRGIGELFF. In nucleotides, the CDR3 is TGTGCCAGCAGATTAAGGGGGATCGGGGAGCTGTTTTTT.

This rearrangement joins TRBV19 to TRBJ2-6; D tentatively reads TRBD1 or TRBD2 (5 bases each). The length of the CDR3 is 17 residues. Germline CDR1 LNHDA, CDR2 SQIVND (reference sequence). Trimming stripped 3 bases from V and 2 bases from J, with 14 bases between. This CDR3 is CASSIGDRGAGANVLTF. DNA for the CDR3: TGTGCCAGTAGTATTGGGGACCGGGGAGCTGGGGCCAACGTCCTGACTTTC.

This clonotype counts as medium-sized. The rearrangement uses TRBV27 and TRBJ1-2, with a tentative D call TRBD1 (6 bases). The CDR3 is 12 amino acids. CDR1 and CDR2 from the germline V gene are MNHEY and SMNVEV (reference sequence). V dropped 3 bases and J dropped 7 bases, with 9 bases sitting between them. The CDR3 DNA follows: TGTGCCAGCAGTTTTGTAGGGGGTGGCTACACCTTC. It codes for CASSFVGGGYTF.

The CDR3: CASSFRALTDTQYF. Here the CDR3 DNA reads TGTGCCAGCAGCTTCCGGGCTCTCACAGATACGCAGTATTTT. The chain links TRBV11-2 to TRBJ2-3; D is unclear. The CDR3 runs 14 residues. Germline CDR1 is SGHAT and CDR2 is FQNNGV. The ends were cut back, 3 bases at V and 2 bases at J, with 9 bases in the middle.

This clonotype came up a few times. The chain uses TRBV7-9 and TRBJ1-1, with D unresolved. The CDR3 consists of 14 residues. Germline V gene sequence: CDR1 SEHNR, CDR2 FQNEAQ (reference sequence). V was clipped by 2 bases and J by 6 bases, with 13 bases between them. The CDR3: CASSLRRESPEAFF. DNA of the CDR3: TGTGCCAGCAGCTTAAGGCGGGAAAGTCCTGAAGCTTTCTTT.

This clonotype rates as medium-sized. This sequence joins TRBV19 and TRBJ2-1; D unresolved. With 0 bases removed from V and 0 bases from J, the gap between germline ends came to 9 bases. The CDR3 totals 16 residues. CDR1 is LNHDA and CDR2 is SQIVND in the germline V gene (reference sequence). The CDR3 sequence: CASSIDRADSYNEQFF. The CDR3 nucleotides are TGTGCCAGTAGTATAGATAGGGCGGACTCCTACAATGAGCAGTTCTTC.